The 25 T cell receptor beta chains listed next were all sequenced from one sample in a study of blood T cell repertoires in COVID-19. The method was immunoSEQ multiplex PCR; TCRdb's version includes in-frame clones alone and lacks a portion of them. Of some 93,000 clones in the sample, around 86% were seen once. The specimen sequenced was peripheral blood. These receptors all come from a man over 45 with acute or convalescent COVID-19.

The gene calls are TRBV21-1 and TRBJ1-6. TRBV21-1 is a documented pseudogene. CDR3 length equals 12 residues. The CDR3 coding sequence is TGTGCCAGCAGCAACGGGGGGACACCCCTCCACTTT. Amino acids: CASSNGGTPLHF.

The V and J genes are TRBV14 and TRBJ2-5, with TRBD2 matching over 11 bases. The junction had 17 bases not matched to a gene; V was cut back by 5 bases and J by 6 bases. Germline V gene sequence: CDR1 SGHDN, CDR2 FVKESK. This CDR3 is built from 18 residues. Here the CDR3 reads CASSSYLTGTSGSKTQYF. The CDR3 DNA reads TGTGCCAGCAGCTCCTATCTTACCGGGACTAGCGGTTCAAAGACCCAGTACTTC.

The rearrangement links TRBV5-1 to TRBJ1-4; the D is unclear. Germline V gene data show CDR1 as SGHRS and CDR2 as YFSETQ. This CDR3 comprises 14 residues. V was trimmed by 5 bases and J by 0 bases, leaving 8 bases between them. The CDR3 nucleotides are TGCGCCAGCAGAAAACAGCCAACTAATGAAAAACTGTTTTTT. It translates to CASRKQPTNEKLFF.

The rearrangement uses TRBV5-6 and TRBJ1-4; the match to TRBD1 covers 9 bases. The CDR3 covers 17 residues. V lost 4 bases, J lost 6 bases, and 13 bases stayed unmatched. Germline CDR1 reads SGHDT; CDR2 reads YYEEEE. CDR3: CASSKSRDREFDEKLFF. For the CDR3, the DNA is TGTGCCAGCAGCAAGTCCCGGGACAGGGAATTTGATGAAAAACTGTTTTTT.

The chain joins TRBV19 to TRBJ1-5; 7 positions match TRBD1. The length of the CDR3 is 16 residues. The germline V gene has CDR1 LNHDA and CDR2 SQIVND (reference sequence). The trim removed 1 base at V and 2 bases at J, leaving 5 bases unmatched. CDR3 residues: CASSIVQGSGNQPQHF. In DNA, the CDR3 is TGTGCCAGTAGTATAGTACAGGGGAGCGGCAATCAGCCCCAGCATTTT.

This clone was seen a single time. Here the CDR3 DNA reads TGTGCCAGCAGCTTAGAGAGGGGGCGGAGGAGCTCCTACGAGCAGTACTTC. It encodes CASSLERGRRSSYEQYF. This chain uses TRBV11-3 with TRBJ2-7; TRBD1 matches at 7 bases. The germline gives CDR1 SGHNT, CDR2 YENEEA. The CDR3 length is 17 residues. With 0 bases clipped from V and 0 bases from J, the junction kept 8 bases outside the gene matches.

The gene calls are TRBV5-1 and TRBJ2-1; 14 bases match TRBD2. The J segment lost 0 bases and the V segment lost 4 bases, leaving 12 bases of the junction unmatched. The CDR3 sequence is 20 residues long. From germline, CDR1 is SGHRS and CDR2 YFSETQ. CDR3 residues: CASSGSGLAGVGYSYNEQFF. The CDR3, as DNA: TGCGCCAGCAGCGGGTCGGGACTAGCGGGAGTGGGCTACTCCTACAATGAGCAGTTCTTC.

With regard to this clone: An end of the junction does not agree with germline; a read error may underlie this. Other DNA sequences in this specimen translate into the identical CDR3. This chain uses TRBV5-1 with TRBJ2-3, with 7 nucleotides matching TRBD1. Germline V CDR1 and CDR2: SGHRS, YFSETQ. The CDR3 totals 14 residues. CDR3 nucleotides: TGCGCCAGCAGTTTGGGACAGAGCACAGATACGCAGTATTTT. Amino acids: CASSLGQSTDTQYF.

CDR3 amino acids: CASSLQRVGNTEAFF. CDR3 bases: TGTGCCAGCAGCTTACAGCGGGTAGGGAACACTGAAGCTTTCTTT. This chain links TRBV11-2 with TRBJ1-1; no firm D call. The CDR3 contains 15 residues. V lost 2 bases and J 1 base, leaving 11 bases between the germline ends. Germline assignment: CDR1 SGHAT and CDR2 FQNNGV.

This chain's CDR3 is CASSLLAGANTGELFF. The CDR3, as DNA: TGTGCCAGCAGCTTATTAGCGGGGGCGAACACCGGGGAGCTGTTTTTT. The chain has TRBV7-3 and TRBJ2-2; 9 bases are shared with TRBD2. Germline CDR1 reads SGHTA; CDR2 reads FQGTGA. Trimming at V came to 2 bases and at J to 0 bases, leaving 1 base not matched to a gene. This CDR3 is built from 16 residues.

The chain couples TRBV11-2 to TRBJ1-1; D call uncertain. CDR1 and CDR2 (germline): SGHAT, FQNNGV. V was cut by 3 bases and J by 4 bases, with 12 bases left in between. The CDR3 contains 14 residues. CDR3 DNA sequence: TGTGCCAGCAGCTTCTCAGGTCCCTCCACTGAAGCTTTCTTT. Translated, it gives CASSFSGPSTEAFF.

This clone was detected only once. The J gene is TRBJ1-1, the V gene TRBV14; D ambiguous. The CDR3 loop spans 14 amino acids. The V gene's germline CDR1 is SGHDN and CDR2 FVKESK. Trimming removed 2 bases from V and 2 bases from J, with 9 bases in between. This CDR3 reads CASSQKNRNTEAFF. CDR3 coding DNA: TGTGCCAGCAGCCAAAAAAACAGAAACACTGAAGCTTTCTTT.

As DNA, the CDR3 is TGCAGCGTCGCCATTGACTTGAGAATCACCGGGGAGCTGTTTTTT. Protein sequence: CSVAIDLRITGELFF. The chain has TRBV29-1 and TRBJ2-2; D remains unclear. The germline gives CDR1 SQVTM, CDR2 ANQGSEA. V dropped 6 bases and J dropped 4 bases, with 18 bases sitting between them. This CDR3 is 15 amino acids long.

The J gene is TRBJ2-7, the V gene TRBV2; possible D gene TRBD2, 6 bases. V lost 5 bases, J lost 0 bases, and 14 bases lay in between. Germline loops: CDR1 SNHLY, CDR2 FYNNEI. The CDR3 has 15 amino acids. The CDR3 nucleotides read TGTGCCAGCAGTAGGGGAGGCGCTCTCTCCTACGAGCAGTACTTC. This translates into CASSRGGALSYEQYF.

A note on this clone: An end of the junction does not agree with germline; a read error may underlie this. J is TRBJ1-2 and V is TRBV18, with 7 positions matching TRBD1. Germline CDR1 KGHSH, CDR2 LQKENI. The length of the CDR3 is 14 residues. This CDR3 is CASSPRQGTAGYTF. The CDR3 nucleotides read TGTGCCAGCTCCCCACGACAGGGTACAGCCGGCTACACCTTC.

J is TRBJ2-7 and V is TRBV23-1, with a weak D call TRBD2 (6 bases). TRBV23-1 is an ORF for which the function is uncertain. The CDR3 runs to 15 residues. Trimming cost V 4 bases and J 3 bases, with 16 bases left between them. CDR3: CASSPGPEGGYEQYF. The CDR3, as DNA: TGCGCCAGCAGTCCGGGACCAGAGGGAGGCTACGAGCAGTACTTC.

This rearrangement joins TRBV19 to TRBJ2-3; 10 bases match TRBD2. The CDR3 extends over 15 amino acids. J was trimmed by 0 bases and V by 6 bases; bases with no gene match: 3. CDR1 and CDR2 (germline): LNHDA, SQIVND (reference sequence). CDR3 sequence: CASRQTSGSTDTQYF. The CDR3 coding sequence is TGTGCCAGTAGACAGACTAGCGGGAGCACAGATACGCAGTATTTT. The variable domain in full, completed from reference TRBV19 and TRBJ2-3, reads DGGITQSPKYLFRKEGQNVTLSCEQNLNHDAMYWYRQDPGQGLRLIYYSQIVNDFQKGDIAEGYSVSREKKESFPLTVTSAQKNPTAFYLCASRQTSGSTDTQYFGPGTRLTVL.

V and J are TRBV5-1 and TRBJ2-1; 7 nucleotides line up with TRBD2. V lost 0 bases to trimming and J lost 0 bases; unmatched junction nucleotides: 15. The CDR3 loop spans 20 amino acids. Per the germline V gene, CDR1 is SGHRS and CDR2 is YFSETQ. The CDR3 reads CASSLGHGGRWAPSYNEQFF. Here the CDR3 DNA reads TGCGCCAGCAGCTTGGGGCATGGCGGGAGATGGGCCCCCTCCTACAATGAGCAGTTCTTC.

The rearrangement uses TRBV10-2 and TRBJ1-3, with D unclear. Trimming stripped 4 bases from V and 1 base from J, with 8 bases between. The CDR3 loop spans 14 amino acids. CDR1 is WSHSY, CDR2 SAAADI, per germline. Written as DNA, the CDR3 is TGCGCCAGCAGTGCAACGGGGTCTGGAAACACCATATATTTT. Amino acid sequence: CASSATGSGNTIYF.

This CDR3 reads CASSLVGGAGEKLFF. The DNA for the CDR3 is TGTGCCAGCAGCTTAGTCGGCGGGGCCGGGGAAAAACTGTTTTTT. The J gene is TRBJ1-4, the V gene TRBV7-9, with a weak D call TRBD1 (5 bases). Germline V gene lookup returns CDR1 SEHNR and CDR2 FQNEAQ (reference sequence). CDR3 size: 15 residues. Deletions cut 1 base from V and 8 bases from J, with 14 bases between.

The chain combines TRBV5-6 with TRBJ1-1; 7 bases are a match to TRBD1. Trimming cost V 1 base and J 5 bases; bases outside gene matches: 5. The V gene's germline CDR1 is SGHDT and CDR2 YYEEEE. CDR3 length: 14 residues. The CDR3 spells CASSLTGADTEAFF. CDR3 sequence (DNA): TGTGCCAGCAGCTTGACAGGGGCGGATACTGAAGCTTTCTTT.

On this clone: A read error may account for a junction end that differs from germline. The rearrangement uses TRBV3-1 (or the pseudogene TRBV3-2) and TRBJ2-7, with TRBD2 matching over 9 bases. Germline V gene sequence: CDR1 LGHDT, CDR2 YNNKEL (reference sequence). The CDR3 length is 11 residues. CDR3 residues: CASSSIAGEVF. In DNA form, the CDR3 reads TGTGCCAGCAGCTCCATAGCGGGAGAGGTCTTC.

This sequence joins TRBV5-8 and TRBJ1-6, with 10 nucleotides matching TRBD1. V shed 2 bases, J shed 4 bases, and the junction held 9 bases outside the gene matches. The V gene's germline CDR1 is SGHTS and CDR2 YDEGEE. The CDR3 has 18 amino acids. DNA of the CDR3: TGTGCCAGCAGCTTTGACCCGGGACAGGGGAGGTATAATTCACCCCTCCACTTT. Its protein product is CASSFDPGQGRYNSPLHF.

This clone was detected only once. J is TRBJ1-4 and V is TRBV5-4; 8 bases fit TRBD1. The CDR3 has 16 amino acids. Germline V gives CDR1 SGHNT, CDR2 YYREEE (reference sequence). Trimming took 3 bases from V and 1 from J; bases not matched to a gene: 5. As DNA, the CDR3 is TGTGCCAGCAGCTCAGGACAGGGTCTAACTAATGAAAAACTGTTTTTT. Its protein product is CASSSGQGLTNEKLFF.

This CDR3 reads CASMLTNGETQYF. CDR3 coding DNA: TGTGCCAGCATGCTGACGAACGGGGAGACCCAGTACTTC. The chain is built from TRBV12-3 or TRBV12-4 and TRBJ2-5, with D uncertain. The CDR3 has 13 amino acids. V lost 7 bases and J 5 bases, leaving 14 bases between the germline ends.